Below, 6 T cell receptor beta chains from the same sample are listed, as sequenced in a study of breast tumors, draining lymph nodes, adjacent tissues. Samples came from axillary lymph nodes draining the breast cancer. TCRdb re-derived calls from the multiplex PCR reads in MiXCR, one entry per CDR3 protein. The table has about 230,000 distinct CDR3 sequences, roughly 30% seen once. The sample comprised axillary lymph node tissue. Every receptor here comes from a female donor with breast cancer. Some clones in this sample may be carry-over from other donors' samples.

This chain joins TRBV19 and TRBJ1-4, with unresolved D. Trimming pared 11 bases from V and 7 bases from J, leaving 20 bases between. Germline CDR1 LNHDA, CDR2 SQIVND (reference sequence). This CDR3 has 14 residues. CDR3 sequence reads: CAALITGLGEKLFF. The CDR3 coding sequence is TGTGCCGCTCTAATTACCGGGCTCGGTGAAAAACTGTTTTTT.

This clonotype was detected a few times. A much larger clonotype is one base distant, so this may be a read error. The chain employs TRBV9 and TRBJ2-7; 12 bases fit TRBD2. After removal of 0 bases from V and 2 bases from J, the junction contained 9 bases not matched to a gene. Germline-derived CDR1 and CDR2 are SGDLS and YYNGEE. The CDR3 sequence is 18 residues long. CDR3 sequence (DNA): TGTGCCAGCAGCGTAGCTACCAGAGGACTAGCGGGACCCTACGAGCAGTACTTC. This encodes CASSVATRGLAGPYEQYF.

This clonotype was seen many times. The chain is built from TRBV7-3 and TRBJ2-3, with D tentatively TRBD2 (5 bases). CDR3 size: 15 residues. The germline V gene has CDR1 SGHTA and CDR2 FQGTGA. V dropped 5 bases and J dropped 5 bases, with 17 bases sitting between them. For the CDR3, the DNA is TGTGCCAGCAGCCAGTCCGAGGGTCGGGTAGATACGCAGTATTTT. Its protein is CASSQSEGRVDTQYF.

Comments on this clonotype: Given a much more abundant clone one base away, this may be a read error. The V gene is TRBV6-2 or TRBV6-3, the J gene TRBJ2-3; possible D gene TRBD1, 7 bases. CDR1 MNHEY and CDR2 SVGEGT come from the germline V gene. This CDR3 has 15 residues. The CDR3 coding sequence is TGTGCCAGCAGTTCCCAGACAGGGCTGCGGGATACGCGGTATTTT. It is translated as CASSSQTGLRDTRYF.

This chain links TRBV15 with TRBJ2-3; D is undetermined. CDR1 is LNHNV, CDR2 YYDKDF, per germline (reference sequence). Trimming removed 3 bases at V and 0 bases at J, with 10 bases between. The CDR3 spans 15 residues. The CDR3 sequence is CATSSFFSSTDTQYF. As DNA, the CDR3 is TGTGCCACCAGCAGCTTTTTTTCCAGCACAGATACGCAGTATTTT. The whole variable domain, remainder taken from reference TRBV15 and TRBJ2-3, is DAMVIQNPRYQVTQFGKPVTLSCSQTLNHNVMYWYQQKSSQAPKLLFHYYDKDFNNEADTPDNFQSRRPNTSFCFLDIRSPGLGDTAMYLCATSSFFSSTDTQYFGPGTRLTVL.

This clonotype has ten or more counts. The rearrangement links TRBV6-1 to TRBJ1-5; D gene uncertain. Trimming stripped 7 bases from V and 0 bases from J, with 13 bases between. Germline values: CDR1 MNHNS, CDR2 SASEGT. The CDR3 totals 15 residues. CDR3 nucleotide sequence: TGTGCCAGCACTCCAGGCGGTACTAGCAATCAGCCCCAGCATTTT. Protein product: CASTPGGTSNQPQHF.